This passage covers 9 T cell receptor beta chains from one sample sequenced in a study of T cells in Graves' hyperthyroidism and ophthalmopathy. Amplified TCR beta CDR3 regions derived from RNA transcripts. The HTBI primer set served for first-round RT-PCR of the TCR CDR3. From the multiplex PCR reads, TCRdb called clonotypes with MiXCR, one entry per CDR3 protein. The sample includes nearly 750,000 distinct CDR3 sequences, around 40% of them seen just once. Specimen: blood. The receptors derive from a woman aged 40-49 years with Graves' hyperthyroidism.

J is TRBJ1-2 and V is TRBV5-1, with 7 bases lining up with TRBD1. The CDR3 extends over 14 amino acids. Germline assignment: CDR1 SGHRS and CDR2 YFSETQ. V lost 7 bases and J lost 4; bases outside the gene matches: 10. The CDR3 DNA reads as TGCGCCAGCGGCTCAGTTACAGGGGTCTATGGCTACACCTTC. Residues: CASGSVTGVYGYTF.

Points on this clonotype: Possible read error: a much larger clone is one base away. The CDR3 ends on some other residue instead of the conserved phenylalanine or tryptophan, so this is likely a read error. J is TRBJ2-7 and V is TRBV7-2, with TRBD2 as a possible D gene (6 bases). The length of the CDR3 is 15 residues. V was clipped by 5 bases and J by 2 bases, with 16 bases between them. Germline assignment: CDR1 SGHTA and CDR2 FQGNSA. The CDR3 sequence: CASSLDGGATYEQYL. CDR3 nucleotide sequence: TGTGCCAGCAGCCTAGATGGCGGGGCTACCTACGAGCAGTACCTC.

This clonotype appeared a few times. The rearrangement joins TRBV6-2 or TRBV6-3 to TRBJ2-2, with TRBD2 matching 7 bases. The V and J ends lost 8 bases and 1 base, in that order; junction bases with no gene match: 4. Germline CDR1 MNHEY, CDR2 SVGEGT. The CDR3 sequence is 14 residues long. For the CDR3, the DNA is TGTGCCAGCGGGGCTAGCGGGAACACCGGGGAGCTGTTTTTT. Amino acid sequence: CASGASGNTGELFF.

This clonotype has more than one count but fewer than ten. The genes are TRBV14 and TRBJ1-1, with 8 bases that match TRBD1. With V trimmed by 4 bases and J by 4 bases, 14 bases remained unmatched. The CDR3 runs to 17 residues. The germline CDR1 and CDR2 sequences are SGHDN and FVKESK. The CDR3: CASSPRTGSSGGTEAFF. DNA for the CDR3: TGTGCCAGCAGCCCTCGGACAGGGTCCTCTGGGGGCACTGAAGCTTTCTTT.

V is TRBV5-1 and J is TRBJ2-5; D unclear. V gave up 3 bases and J gave up 2 bases, with 8 bases separating them. The germline V gene has CDR1 SGHRS and CDR2 YFSETQ. The CDR3 contains 13 residues. CDR3 protein: CASSWVVQETQYF. CDR3 sequence (DNA): TGCGCCAGCAGCTGGGTGGTACAAGAGACCCAGTACTTC.

V gene TRBV4-1 combines with J gene TRBJ1-3; 10 bases are shared with TRBD1. Per germline, CDR1 MGHRA and CDR2 YSYEKL. The length of the CDR3 is 17 residues. J lost 9 bases, V lost 0 bases, and 11 bases had no gene match. CDR3 sequence: CASSQDFTTGGGGTIYF. The CDR3 coding sequence is TGCGCCAGCAGCCAAGATTTTACGACAGGGGGCGGTGGCACCATATATTTT.

The V and J genes are TRBV14 and TRBJ2-2; possibly TRBD1 for D (5 bases). Germline V gene sequence: CDR1 SGHDN, CDR2 FVKESK. CDR3 size: 14 residues. Trimming removed 5 bases at V and 3 bases at J, with 10 bases between. Written as DNA, the CDR3 is TGTGCCAGCAGCTCCCAGGGTTACACCGGGGAGCTGTTTTTT. Protein sequence: CASSSQGYTGELFF.

This chain joins TRBV25-1 and TRBJ2-5; tentatively, D is TRBD2 (5 bases). This CDR3 is 13 amino acids long. Germline CDR1 reads MGHDK; CDR2 reads SYGVNS. Trimming took off 1 base at V and 4 bases at J, with 7 bases between the two ends. The CDR3 sequence: CASSESGGETQYF. The CDR3 bases are TGTGCCAGCAGTGAATCTGGAGGAGAGACCCAGTACTTC.

This clonotype has a count of ten or more. The V gene is TRBV25-1, the J gene TRBJ1-5; D is ambiguous. Germline lookup yields CDR1 MGHDK and CDR2 SYGVNS. Trimming stripped 6 bases from V and 7 bases from J, with 16 bases between. This CDR3 has 14 amino acids. The CDR3 DNA follows: TGTGCCAGCAGCCGAGACGGGGTATCCCAGCCCCAGCATTTT. Translating gives CASSRDGVSQPQHF.